These 11 T cell receptor beta chains share one sample of origin, sequenced in a study of T cells expressing NK-cell markers (dated by TCRdb to 2018 to 2020). Libraries were prepared through 5' RACE. The sample was run on an Illumina HiSeq 2000. The reads went through TCRdb reprocessing, and each CDR3 protein sequence gets one entry with no DNA. The sample's records list 400,000 to 550,000 distinct CDR3 sequences. The ten top clones hold approximately 7% of the sample. Sequencing was performed on blood T cells: a sorted CD56 or NKG2C T cell subset, CD4+ or CD8+ T cells, or bulk PBMC T cells (not recorded which). Every receptor here comes from a woman aged 18 to 69 in good health.

V gene TRBV6-5 combines with J gene TRBJ2-7. This CDR3 has 14 amino acids. Germline loops: CDR1 MNHEY, CDR2 SVGAGI. The CDR3 here is CASSYTSRSDEQYF.

This chain uses TRBV28 with TRBJ2-7; TCRdb selects TRBD2, and the lack of DNA leaves this call unchecked. Germline V gene lookup returns CDR1 MDHEN and CDR2 SYDVKM. The CDR3 extends over 19 amino acids. CDR3 residues: CASSPGLASEIWVSYEQYF.

This rearrangement joins TRBV9 to TRBJ2-1; TCRdb's D call of TRBD1 is untestable without DNA. The CDR3 is made up of 15 amino acids. Germline V gene data show CDR1 as SGDLS and CDR2 as YYNGEE. The CDR3 spells CASSVDGGGRNEQFF.

J is TRBJ2-4 and V is TRBV7-9; TCRdb indicates TRBD2, and absent DNA this call remains unverified. Germline CDR1 and CDR2: SEHNR and FQNEAQ (reference sequence). The CDR3 is made up of 16 amino acids. Here the CDR3 reads CASSFSGLGIKNIQYF.

The rearrangement links TRBV4-1 to TRBJ2-1; TCRdb calls TRBD2, which cannot be checked without DNA. Germline CDR1 and CDR2: MGHRA and YSYEKL. The CDR3 is made up of 15 amino acids. CDR3 amino acids: CASSQDKGLVNEQFF.

The gene calls are TRBV6-1 and TRBJ1-4; TCRdb reports TRBD1, a call that lacks DNA to check it against. Germline CDR1 MNHNS, CDR2 SASEGT. CDR3 size: 14 residues. CDR3 region: CASSLDRGAEKLFF.

This chain uses TRBV15 with TRBJ2-1; the D gene TCRdb calls, TRBD1, cannot be checked with no DNA. Germline V gives CDR1 LNHNV, CDR2 YYDKDF (reference sequence). The CDR3 loop spans 18 amino acids. The CDR3: CATSSPFPGGSRYNEQFF.

The chain couples TRBV6-1 to TRBJ1-6; there is no DNA to check the TCRdb D call of TRBD1. Germline CDR1 MNHNS, CDR2 SASEGT. There are 14 residues in the CDR3. CDR3 sequence reads: CASSPGTGSSPLHF.

The chain combines TRBV12-3 or TRBV12-4 with TRBJ2-1. The length of the CDR3 is 16 residues. The CDR3 spells CASSRPLGGAYNEQFF.

The chain couples TRBV10-3 to TRBJ2-3; the D gene TCRdb calls, TRBD1, cannot be checked with no DNA. Germline V gene sequence: CDR1 ENHRY, CDR2 SYGVKD. This CDR3 is 15 amino acids long. The CDR3 reads CAISEPGQVADTQYF.

The chain couples TRBV18 to TRBJ2-3; the D gene TCRdb calls, TRBD1, cannot be checked with no DNA. The CDR3 is 15 residues long. Germline V gene sequence: CDR1 KGHSH, CDR2 LQKENI. CDR3 residues: CASSSAGRGSDTQYF.